This TCR beta chain came from a study of T cells in Graves' hyperthyroidism and ophthalmopathy (dated by TCRdb to 2018 to 2020). Some background on the complete study: To identify distinguishing TCR V-J signatures, a discovery cohort of about 100 patients was used, comprising 40 to 45 with Graves' ophthalmopathy and 57 with stable Graves' hyperthyroidism. Prospective prediction of ophthalmopathy was tested in an independent validation cohort of fewer than 20 hyperthyroidism patients and 17 patients who later progressed to ophthalmopathy. The roughly 94 discovery patients were randomly divided into training and test sets at a 7:3 ratio. In addition, the study compared T-cell repertoires in thyroid tissue and in blood from five to seven Graves' hyperthyroidism patients. Following sampling, methimazole starting at 30 mg daily was given to hyperthyroidism patients, and high-dose intravenous methylprednisolone was given to ophthalmopathy patients. According to the paper, TCR Vbeta CDR3 sequencing was carried out on about 140 peripheral blood samples, which came from approximately 41 ophthalmopathy, 75 to 80 hyperthyroidism and approximately 17 progressor patients.

V loses 0 bases of germline sequence and J loses 8 bases, and the interval between the two ends is 17 bases. The germline V gene supplies CDR1 SQVTM and CDR2 ANQGSEA. The CDR3 covers 15 residues, taking in both the cysteine and the phenylalanine. Of the read, only the CDR3 DNA is kept; its 45 bases are in frame from base 1. Points the paper makes about the study in general: Most expanded thyroid clonotypes (frequency above 0.001) were also found in blood, which suggests that blood repertoires may mirror thyroid immune responses. Ophthalmopathy was separated from stable hyperthyroidism by a 13 V-J signature model, with approximately 85% sensitivity and about 81% specificity obtained in cross-validation and 80%/75% obtained in testing. In validation, progression to ophthalmopathy was predicted by the model with more than 65% sensitivity and 72.22% specificity, a median of 6.5 months before onset. Sample size was not statistically predetermined, and blinding of investigators to group allocation was not performed.

Any patient with an uncontrolled infection, another autoimmune disease, pregnancy or lactation was excluded. Clinical symptoms, serum thyroxine and TRAb, thyroid ultrasound, and orbital computed tomography formed the basis for the diagnoses. Total RNA was extracted using Trizol reagent, and RNA quality was assessed on an Agilent 2100 Bioanalyzer. This clonotype was observed a single time. No antigen is known for it. No clone much larger than this one lies a single base away; base qualities are absent. One read alone is weak evidence. The TCR beta CDR3 regions were amplified from RNA transcripts. The first round of RT-PCR for the TCR CDR3 was performed with the HTBI primer set and the Qiagen OneStep RT-PCR kit. A second multiplex PCR round built the libraries, followed by size selection and purification. Paired-end sequencing of the libraries was performed with 100 bp reads on an Illumina HiSeq2000. Concerning the study's data processing: SOAPnuke was used to process the raw data, removing reads that contained adapters or uncalled bases, had a mean Phred below 15, or lacked an exact match to the constant primer or identifier. High-quality paired reads were merged with COPE v1.2.5, and unique nucleotide sequences were defined as clonotypes. MiTCR v1.1 was used to align clonotypes to the IMGT TRBV, TRBD and TRBJ reference segments. Analysis was restricted to V-J combinations with a frequency above 0.0001, which covered about 99% of repertoires. A TCS score was defined as the ratio between F50 (clonal expansion) and ExV (chaos), using BLOSUM62-based TCRdist between CDR3 peptides within each V-J. Welch's t-statistics and random forest reduced several hundred V-J features to 13, which were used in a naive Bayes classifier (R e1071). The similarity between thyroid and blood repertoires was quantified using the Morisita-Horn index. TCRdb applied fastp at Q25 and MiXCR to the public reads, then kept only in-frame beta chains. For every CDR3 protein sequence, its rows merge into one entry that carries the most common genes and DNA. These V and J calls derive from TCRdb rather than the authors' analysis. Counted in this sample were approximately 640,000 distinct CDR3 sequences; nearly 45% of them appeared once. The ten largest clones add up to roughly 7.2% of the sample.

Sequencing used peripheral blood or thyroid tissue (not recorded which). The source is an adult man with Graves' disease, either hyperthyroidism or ophthalmopathy (not recorded which). The chain links TRBV29-1 with TRBJ1-3, and possibly TRBD1, on 6 matching bases. The CDR3 reads CSVEDLPGRGDTIYF. DNA sequence: TGCAGCGTTGAAGATCTTCCAGGGAGGGGGGACACCATATATTTT.